The 12 T cell receptor beta chains below all came from one sample that was sequenced in a study of cytomegalovirus exposure and HLA in healthy donors. The PCR used 60 Vbeta and 13 Jbeta primers. Data came from immunoSEQ multiplex PCR; TCRdb stores just in-frame clones and leaves some out. Of roughly 250,000 clones detected, about 83% appear once; the ten largest clones hold 1.5% to 2.5%. The sequenced material came from PBMCs. The receptors were gathered from a woman between 35 and 50 years old in good health and CMV-seropositive.

The chain couples TRBV7-2 to TRBJ2-1; D might be TRBD2 (5 bases). The CDR3 spans 16 residues. CDR1 and CDR2 (germline): SGHTA, FQGNSA. With 0 bases removed from V and 5 bases from J, the gap between germline ends came to 14 bases. CDR3 sequence: CASSLAVYSVNNEQFF. Written as DNA, the CDR3 is TGTGCCAGCAGCTTAGCGGTTTATAGCGTAAACAATGAGCAGTTCTTC.

This chain connects TRBV10-3 to TRBJ2-3; D might be TRBD2 (6 bases). The V gene's germline CDR1 is ENHRY and CDR2 SYGVKD. The CDR3 sequence is 16 residues long. The V end was cut by 0 bases, the J end by 5 bases, with 15 bases between. CDR3 amino acids: CAISESDGWREDTQYF. The CDR3, as DNA: TGTGCCATCAGTGAGTCTGATGGGTGGCGGGAAGATACGCAGTATTTT.

This chain connects TRBV19 to TRBJ1-1; unclear D gene. CDR3 size: 13 residues. Trimming removed 4 bases at V and 9 bases at J, with 15 bases between. Germline V lookup: CDR1 LNHDA, CDR2 SQIVND (reference sequence). Here the CDR3 DNA reads TGTGCCAGTAGTACCACTTCCGGACTGAAAGCTTTCTTT. Protein sequence: CASSTTSGLKAFF. Supplemented by reference TRBV19 and TRBJ1-1, the full variable domain reads DGGITQSPKYLFRKEGQNVTLSCEQNLNHDAMYWYRQDPGQGLRLIYYSQIVNDFQKGDIAEGYSVSREKKESFPLTVTSAQKNPTAFYLCASSTTSGLKAFFGQGTRLTVV.

V usage is TRBV28 and J usage is TRBJ2-7; the match to TRBD2 covers 8 bases. The CDR3 covers 13 residues. V shed 5 bases and J 2 bases; nucleotides not matched to a gene: 2. CDR1 MDHEN and CDR2 SYDVKM come from the germline V gene. CDR3 region: CASSAGGAYEQYF. In DNA form, the CDR3 reads TGTGCCAGCAGTGCGGGAGGCGCCTACGAGCAGTACTTC.

The chain employs TRBV4-3 and TRBJ1-6; D call uncertain. Germline V CDR1 and CDR2: LGHNA, YSLEER. This CDR3 has 15 residues. Trimming shortened V by 4 bases and J by 5 bases, and 12 bases separated the two germline ends. The CDR3 loop reads CASSPGRAHNSPLHF. CDR3 in DNA: TGCGCCAGCAGCCCGGGGAGGGCCCATAATTCACCCCTCCACTTT.

V usage is TRBV5-8 and J usage is TRBJ1-5, with 7 bases aligning to TRBD1. The V and J ends lost 3 bases and 3 bases, in that order; junction bases with no gene match: 6. CDR1 and CDR2 (germline): SGHTS, YDEGEE. The CDR3 runs 15 residues. The CDR3 region is CASSYHRGLNQPQHF. The CDR3 DNA reads as TGTGCCAGCAGCTATCACAGGGGACTCAATCAGCCCCAGCATTTT.

This chain connects TRBV4-1 to TRBJ2-5, with 7 positions matching TRBD2. The J call may be faulty, since TRBJ2-7 better matches the DNA end. CDR3 size: 15 residues. The V gene's germline CDR1 is MGHRA and CDR2 YSYEKL. The CDR3 reads CASSQDLGGSYEQYF. The DNA for the CDR3 is TGCGCCAGCAGCCAGGACCTCGGCGGGAGCTACGAGCAGTACTTC.

This clone occurred once. V usage is TRBV7-2 and J usage is TRBJ1-1, with 9 bases fitting TRBD1. The CDR3 totals 15 residues. Per the germline V gene, CDR1 is SGHTA and CDR2 is FQGNSA. V shed 3 bases and J 5 bases; nucleotides not matched to a gene: 7. The CDR3 coding sequence is TGTGCCAGCAGCTTCGTGGACAGGGGTTTTACTGAAGCTTTCTTT. Translating gives CASSFVDRGFTEAFF.

This clone was found a few times. V gene TRBV7-8 combines with J gene TRBJ2-5; TRBD1 agrees at 10 bases. Trimming at V came to 4 bases and at J to 9 bases, leaving 8 bases not matched to a gene. The length of the CDR3 is 14 residues. Per germline, CDR1 SGHVS and CDR2 FQNEAQ. The CDR3 coding sequence is TGTGCCAGCAGCTCAACCGGGACAGGGGTGGCCCAGTACTTC. Its protein product is CASSSTGTGVAQYF.

DNA of the CDR3: TGTGCCAGCAGCTCCAGGACTAGCGGCCCACCCACAGATACGCAGTATTTT. This sequence encodes CASSSRTSGPPTDTQYF. The chain uses TRBV9 and TRBJ2-3; TRBD2 aligns across 10 bases. Germline values: CDR1 SGDLS, CDR2 YYNGEE. The CDR3 is 17 amino acids. V trimming: 4 bases; J trimming: 2 bases; junction bases outside the gene matches: 10.

V usage is TRBV27 and J usage is TRBJ1-2, with 8 bases that match TRBD1. Germline values: CDR1 MNHEY, CDR2 SMNVEV (reference sequence). The V segment lost 5 bases and the J segment 8 bases; nucleotides outside the gene matches: 7. The CDR3 length is 13 residues. CDR3: CASSKQGEGGYTF. CDR3 sequence (DNA): TGTGCCAGCAGTAAACAGGGGGAAGGCGGCTACACCTTC.

The V gene is TRBV28, the J gene TRBJ1-5; 7 bases are shared with TRBD1. The CDR3 is made up of 16 amino acids. With 2 bases clipped from V and 2 bases from J, the junction kept 6 bases outside the gene matches. CDR1 is MDHEN, CDR2 SYDVKM, per germline. CDR3 DNA: TGTGCCAGCAGTTTACCCCCCGGACAGGGCAATCAGCCCCAGCATTTT. Amino acids: CASSLPPGQGNQPQHF.